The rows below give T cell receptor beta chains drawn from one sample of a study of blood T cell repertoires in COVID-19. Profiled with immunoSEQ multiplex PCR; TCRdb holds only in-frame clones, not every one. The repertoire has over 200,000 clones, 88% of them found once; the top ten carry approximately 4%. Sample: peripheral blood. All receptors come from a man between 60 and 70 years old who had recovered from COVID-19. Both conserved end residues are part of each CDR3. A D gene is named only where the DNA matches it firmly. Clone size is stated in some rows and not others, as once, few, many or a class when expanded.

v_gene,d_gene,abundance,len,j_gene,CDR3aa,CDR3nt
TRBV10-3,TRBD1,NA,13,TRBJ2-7,CAISNRDRGEQYF,TGTGCCATCAGCAACCGGGACAGAGGCGAGCAGTACTTC
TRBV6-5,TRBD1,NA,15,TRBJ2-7,CATFEQGALPYEQYF,TGTGCCACCTTTGAACAGGGGGCGCTTCCCTACGAGCAGTACTTC
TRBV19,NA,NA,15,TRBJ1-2,CASIRQSTANYGYTF,TGTGCCAGTATTAGACAGAGTACCGCTAACTATGGCTACACCTTC
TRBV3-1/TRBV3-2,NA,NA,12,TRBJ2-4,CASSQAGDIQYF,TGTGCCAGCAGCCAAGCGGGGGACATTCAGTACTTC
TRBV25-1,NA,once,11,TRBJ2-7,CASSAGYEQYF,TGTGCCAGCAGTGCAGGCTACGAGCAGTACTTC
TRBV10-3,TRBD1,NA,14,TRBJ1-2,CAISGQGANYGYTF,TGTGCCATCAGTGGACAGGGGGCAAACTATGGCTACACCTTC
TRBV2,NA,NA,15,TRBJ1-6,CASWEGGAYNSPLHF,TGTGCCTCCTGGGAGGGAGGCGCCTATAATTCACCCCTCCACTTT
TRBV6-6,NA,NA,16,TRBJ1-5,CASSYSGRGFQQPQHF,TGTGCCAGCAGTTACTCGGGCAGGGGTTTTCAACAGCCCCAGCATTTT
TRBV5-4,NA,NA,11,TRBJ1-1,CANRGEVEAFF,TGTGCCAATCGGGGGGAGGTTGAAGCTTTCTTT
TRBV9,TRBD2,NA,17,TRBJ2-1,CASSLRGGRGAHNEQFF,TGTGCCAGCAGCCTTAGAGGTGGGCGGGGGGCCCACAATGAGCAGTTCTTC
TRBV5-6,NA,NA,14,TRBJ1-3,CASSPTAWGNTIYF,TGTGCCAGCAGCCCCACAGCCTGGGGAAACACCATATATTTT
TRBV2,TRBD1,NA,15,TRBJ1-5,CASTKTGDHSQPQHF,TGTGCCAGCACTAAGACAGGGGATCATAGTCAGCCCCAGCATTTT